The 23 T cell receptor beta chains reported below all come from one sample, sequenced in a study of control samples from healthy donors and cancer patients. Data came from immunoSEQ multiplex PCR; TCRdb stores just in-frame clones and leaves some out. The sample lists 130,000 or so clones, 70% to 90% occurring once. The sample was blood. The receptors were gathered from a man between 60 and 75 years old in good health.

The chain combines TRBV19 with TRBJ1-1; D is perhaps TRBD1 (5 bases). This CDR3 region has 16 residues. V was shortened by 5 bases and J by 3 bases, with 19 bases between the two germline ends. Germline CDR1 is LNHDA and CDR2 is SQIVND (reference sequence). This chain's CDR3 is CASSFLGGTTYTEAFF. The DNA for the CDR3 is TGTGCCAGTAGTTTTTTGGGGGGAACGACCTACACTGAAGCTTTCTTT.

The chain links TRBV2 to TRBJ2-5; 7 positions agree with TRBD2. The CDR3 is made up of 14 amino acids. The ends lost 4 bases at V and 5 bases at J; junction bases unmatched: 7. Germline-derived CDR1 and CDR2 are SNHLY and FYNNEI. The CDR3 DNA sequence: TGTGCCAGCAGTGGGACTAGTAGGGTGGAGACCCAGTACTTC. It codes for CASSGTSRVETQYF.

The V gene is TRBV6-5, the J gene TRBJ1-2; possible D gene TRBD1, 6 bases. The germline V and J ends were trimmed by 6 bases and 4 bases, with 12 bases remaining between them. The germline V gene encodes CDR1 MNHEY and CDR2 SVGAGI. CDR3 length: 13 residues. In nucleotides, the CDR3 is TGTGCCAGCAGATTACTGGACAGCTATGGCTACACCTTC. It yields the protein CASRLLDSYGYTF.

This chain connects TRBV18 to TRBJ1-5; unclear D gene. Per the germline V gene, CDR1 is KGHSH and CDR2 is LQKENI. V shed 3 bases and J shed 7 bases, with 10 bases lying between them. The CDR3 totals 13 residues. CDR3 sequence (DNA): TGTGCCAGCTCACCTGGGCAAGCCCAGCCCCAGCATTTT. As protein: CASSPGQAQPQHF.

The chain recombines TRBV6-5 with TRBJ1-1; D is ambiguous. Trimming took off 2 bases at V and 2 bases at J, with 6 bases between the two ends. CDR3 length: 13 amino acids. The germline V gene encodes CDR1 MNHEY and CDR2 SVGAGI. The CDR3 sequence is CASSYTVNTEAFF. The CDR3, as DNA: TGTGCCAGCAGTTACACGGTAAACACTGAAGCTTTCTTT.

This clone has more than one count but fewer than ten. The chain links TRBV10-3 to TRBJ1-2; D not resolved. This CDR3 has 14 residues. Germline V gene lookup returns CDR1 ENHRY and CDR2 SYGVKD. Trimming stripped 0 bases from V and 2 bases from J, with 7 bases between. The CDR3 DNA sequence: TGTGCCATCAGTGAGTCGAGTCAGAACTATGGCTACACCTTC. Translating gives CAISESSQNYGYTF.

The chain carries TRBV5-5 and TRBJ2-7; possible D gene TRBD1, 6 bases. V dropped 4 bases and J dropped 0 bases, with 14 bases sitting between them. The CDR3 extends over 15 amino acids. Per the germline V gene, CDR1 is SGHKS and CDR2 is YYEKEE (reference sequence). CDR3 sequence (DNA): TGTGCCAGCAGCCTGGGGACAACAAGCTCCTACGAGCAGTACTTC. This gives the protein CASSLGTTSSYEQYF.

The V call is TRBV28, the J call TRBJ1-4; D possibly corresponds to TRBD1 (6 bases). Between the trimmed V and J ends, which lost 4 bases and 6 bases, there was a span of 12 bases. The germline V gene has CDR1 MDHEN and CDR2 SYDVKM. The CDR3 runs to 14 residues. The CDR3 region is CASSSGQRYEKLFF. The CDR3 DNA follows: TGTGCCAGCAGTTCAGGACAGAGGTATGAAAAACTGTTTTTT.

V and J are TRBV27 and TRBJ1-5; 8 positions agree with TRBD1. The CDR3 covers 14 residues. Unmatched junction bases numbered 7, after V lost 3 bases and J lost 9 bases. Germline loops: CDR1 MNHEY, CDR2 SMNVEV (reference sequence). The CDR3 sequence: CASSFGTGSRPQHF. The DNA for the CDR3 is TGTGCCAGCAGTTTCGGGACAGGTTCTCGGCCCCAGCATTTT.

The chain recombines TRBV5-1 with TRBJ2-5; D gene uncertain. Trimming removed 0 bases from V and 3 bases from J, with 9 bases in between. The germline gives CDR1 SGHRS, CDR2 YFSETQ. The CDR3 consists of 14 residues. The CDR3 reads CASSLAAAKETQYF. CDR3 nucleotide sequence: TGCGCCAGCAGCTTGGCCGCAGCAAAAGAGACCCAGTACTTC.

At least ten counts were recorded for this clone. V is TRBV25-1 and J is TRBJ2-7; 8 bases are a match to TRBD1. The J segment lost 7 bases and the V segment lost 4 bases, leaving 12 bases of the junction unmatched. Looked up from germline, CDR1 is MGHDK and CDR2 is SYGVNS. The CDR3 length is 15 residues. This chain's CDR3 is CASSAQEQGASEQYF. CDR3 DNA: TGTGCCAGCAGTGCTCAGGAGCAGGGGGCGTCTGAGCAGTACTTC.

This rearrangement joins TRBV6-5 to TRBJ1-4; possibly TRBD1 for D (5 bases). The CDR3 length is 13 residues. Germline lookup yields CDR1 MNHEY and CDR2 SVGAGI. V lost 8 bases and J 8 bases, leaving 15 bases between the germline ends. As DNA, the CDR3 is TGTGCCAGCCGCCCGTGGGGGGAAGAAAAACTGTTTTTT. Its protein product is CASRPWGEEKLFF.

J is TRBJ2-2 and V is TRBV28; 10 bases fit TRBD1. This CDR3 comprises 16 residues. With 6 bases clipped from V and 6 bases from J, the junction kept 10 bases outside the gene matches. CDR1 is MDHEN and CDR2 is SYDVKM in the germline V gene. The DNA of the CDR3 is TGTGCCAGCAGGCCTCATTCCGGGACAGGGGCCGGGGAGCTGTTTTTT. Encoded protein: CASRPHSGTGAGELFF. The whole variable domain, filled in from reference TRBV28 and TRBJ2-2, reads DVKVTQSSRYLVKRTGEKVFLECVQDMDHENMFWYRQDPGLGLRLIYFSYDVKMKEKGDIPEGYSVSREKKERFSLILESASTNQTSMYLCASRPHSGTGAGELFFGEGSRLTVL.

The chain couples TRBV18 to TRBJ2-2; D uncertain. Germline V gene data show CDR1 as KGHSH and CDR2 as LQKENI. The CDR3 runs 14 residues. V was pared by 4 bases and J by 0 bases, with 6 bases between. DNA of the CDR3: TGTGCCAGCTCACTCCAGGCGAACACCGGGGAGCTGTTTTTT. Protein product: CASSLQANTGELFF.

In its sample, this clone was seen once. The same CDR3 is also encoded by other DNA sequences in this sample. This rearrangement joins TRBV28 to TRBJ1-1; possible D gene TRBD1, 6 bases. The germline CDR1 and CDR2 sequences are MDHEN and SYDVKM. The CDR3 sequence is 13 residues long. Trimming pared 3 bases from V and 3 bases from J, leaving 8 bases between. The CDR3 loop is CASSFRGYTEAFF. The CDR3 DNA reads TGTGCCAGCAGTTTCAGGGGTTACACTGAAGCTTTCTTT.

For the CDR3, the DNA is TGTGCCATTAGGACAGACTATGGCTACACCTTC. Its translation is CAIRTDYGYTF. This sequence joins TRBV27 and TRBJ1-2, with D perhaps matching TRBD1 (6 bases). In germline, CDR1 is MNHEY, CDR2 SMNVEV (reference sequence). The CDR3 loop spans 11 amino acids. Between the trimmed V and J ends, which lost 10 bases and 3 bases, there was a span of 9 bases.

The chain recombines TRBV2 with TRBJ2-7, with D maybe TRBD2 (5 bases). Germline V gene data show CDR1 as SNHLY and CDR2 as FYNNEI. CDR3 length equals 12 residues. Trimming left V 6 bases short and J 11 bases short, with 17 bases between. The CDR3 sequence: CASSPLVAREYF. CDR3 nucleotides: TGTGCCAGCAGCCCCCTGGTAGCGAGAGAGTACTTC.

V is TRBV21-1 and J is TRBJ2-6. TRBV21-1 is flagged as a pseudogene. CDR3 size: 16 residues. DNA of the CDR3: TGTGCCAGCACCTTAAACCCGGAATCTGGGGCCAACGTCCTGACTTTC. Its translation: CASTLNPESGANVLTF.

This chain uses TRBV29-1 with TRBJ1-5; D is unresolved. V lost 6 bases, J lost 7 bases, and 19 bases lay in between. This CDR3 region has 14 residues. The germline V gene encodes CDR1 SQVTM and CDR2 ANQGSEA. Here the CDR3 reads CSVGVESSGQPQHF. The CDR3 bases are TGCAGCGTCGGTGTGGAGTCATCGGGGCAGCCCCAGCATTTT.

V gene TRBV28 combines with J gene TRBJ1-2, with D hard to call. This CDR3 has 16 amino acids. Germline CDR1 MDHEN, CDR2 SYDVKM. Trimming stripped 7 bases from V and 1 base from J, with 19 bases between. The CDR3 DNA reads as TGTGCCAGCATCTATGTGGGAGATGGCCATAACTATGGCTACACCTTC. As protein: CASIYVGDGHNYGYTF.

This chain links TRBV30 with TRBJ1-4; perhaps TRBD1 as D (6 bases). The V end was cut by 6 bases, the J end by 1 base, with 12 bases between. Germline-derived CDR1 and CDR2 are GTSNPN and SVGIG (reference sequence). The CDR3 has 14 amino acids. The DNA for the CDR3 is TGTGCCTGCTTTTCAGGGGTAACTAATGAAAAACTGTTTTTT. This translates into CACFSGVTNEKLFF. Full variable domain (missing parts from reference TRBV30 and TRBJ1-4): SQTIHQWPATLVQPVGSPLSLECTVEGTSNPNLYWYRQAAGRGLQLLFYSVGIGQISSEVPQNLSASRPQDRQFILSSKKLLLSDSGFYLCACFSGVTNEKLFFGSGTQLSVL.

The chain is built from TRBV10-3 and TRBJ1-1; D uncertain. Trimming took 6 bases from V and 4 from J, leaving 9 bases between them. This CDR3 spans 12 amino acids. The V gene's germline CDR1 is ENHRY and CDR2 SYGVKD. Written as DNA, the CDR3 is TGTGCCATCAGCGAAGGTTTCACTGAAGCTTTCTTT. Protein: CAISEGFTEAFF.

The chain uses TRBV6-2 or TRBV6-3 and TRBJ2-3, with 9 bases lining up with TRBD1. J was trimmed by 1 base and V by 2 bases; bases with no gene match: 10. The length of the CDR3 is 18 residues. Germline V gives CDR1 MNHEY, CDR2 SVGEGT. The CDR3 loop is CASSYNGDRVSGTDTQYF. CDR3 in DNA: TGTGCCAGCAGTTACAACGGGGACAGGGTTTCGGGCACAGATACGCAGTATTTT.